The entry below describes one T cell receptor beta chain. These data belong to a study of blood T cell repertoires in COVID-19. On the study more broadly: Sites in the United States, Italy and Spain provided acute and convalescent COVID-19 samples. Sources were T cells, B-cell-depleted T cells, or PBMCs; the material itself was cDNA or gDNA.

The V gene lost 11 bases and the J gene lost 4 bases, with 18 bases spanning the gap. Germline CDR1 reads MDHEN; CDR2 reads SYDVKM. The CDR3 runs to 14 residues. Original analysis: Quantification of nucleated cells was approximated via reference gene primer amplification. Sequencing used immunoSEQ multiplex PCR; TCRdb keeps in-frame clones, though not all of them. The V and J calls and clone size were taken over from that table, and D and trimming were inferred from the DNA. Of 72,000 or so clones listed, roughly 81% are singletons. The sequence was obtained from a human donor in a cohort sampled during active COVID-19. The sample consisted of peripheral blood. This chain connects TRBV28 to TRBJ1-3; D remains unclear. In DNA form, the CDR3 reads TGTGCCGGATCTTGGGCCTTGTCCGGAAACACCATATATTTT. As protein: CAGSWALSGNTIYF. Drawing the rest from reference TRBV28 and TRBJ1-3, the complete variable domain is DVKVTQSSRYLVKRTGEKVFLECVQDMDHENMFWYRQDPGLGLRLIYFSYDVKMKEKGDIPEGYSVSREKKERFSLILESASTNQTSMYLCAGSWALSGNTIYFGEGSWLTVV.